The clone carrying this TCR beta chain turned up a few times. The antigen is unknown. This specimen comes from a study of T-cell reconstitution after alpha-beta-depleted transplantation in children. Study-level points and caveats: Recipient T cells and thymic progenitors that survived gave rise to the high TCRbeta diversity observed at day 60 in some patients. T-cell numbers and diversity one year post-transplant derived largely from freshly generated T cells.

Unique molecular identifiers tagged the TCRbeta library. TCRdb re-called the PCR reads with MiXCR, one entry per CDR3 protein. The data show under 750,000 distinct CDR3 sequences, approximately 22% seen once. The CDR3 is 14 residues long. V gave up 4 bases and J gave up 9 bases, with 19 bases separating them. CDR1 is MNHEY and CDR2 is SMNVEV in the germline V gene (reference sequence). The V call is TRBV27, the J call TRBJ2-7; D unclear. The clonotype was recovered from a boy under two years old who had a stem cell transplant for acute myeloid leukemia, so the T cells may come from the graft donor. The sequences come from PBMCs, mostly from graft donor cells, collected 360 days after TCRalphabeta/CD19-depleted stem cell transplant. In DNA form, the CDR3 reads TGTGCCAGCAGTTCCTTCAATACTGCCGACGGGCAGTACTTC. The encoded protein is CASSSFNTADGQYF.